These T cell receptor beta chains were read from a single sample in a study of cytomegalovirus exposure and HLA in healthy donors. Clones were read by immunoSEQ multiplex PCR, and TCRdb kept only the in-frame ones, dropping some. Here the sample spans about 85,000 clones, roughly 66% being singletons. Sequencing was performed on PBMCs. These receptors originate from a man aged 30 to 45 in good health and CMV-seronegative. The CDR3 runs from the conserved cysteine through the conserved F or W. D genes are given only for firm matches. Clone size is not always given. Where it is, it says once, few, many or a class for expanded clones.

J gene	clone size	V gene	D gene	CDR3 DNA	CDR3 protein
TRBJ1-5	NA	TRBV30	NA	TGTGCCTGGAGTGTAACGGGTCTTGGGCCCCAGCATTTT	CAWSVTGLGPQHF
TRBJ2-7	NA	TRBV25-1	TRBD1	TGTGCCAGCAGTGAATACACAGGGGGCTACGAGCAGTACTTC	CASSEYTGGYEQYF
TRBJ2-5	NA	TRBV7-6	NA	TGTGCCAGCAGCTTCGGTCCCCTGAGGGAGACCCAGTACTTC	CASSFGPLRETQYF
TRBJ1-4	once	TRBV9	NA	TGTGCCAGCAGCTCGCCGGGGGGCACTAATGAAAAACTGTTTTTT	CASSSPGGTNEKLFF
TRBJ1-2	NA	TRBV4-2	TRBD1	TGTGCCAGCAGCAATGGGACAGGTTTTCTCTATGGCTACACCTTC	CASSNGTGFLYGYTF
TRBJ1-4	NA	TRBV27	TRBD1	TGTGCCAGCAGGACTGACAGGGAGGATGAAAAACTGTTTTTT	CASRTDREDEKLFF
TRBJ1-2	NA	TRBV4-1	NA	TGCGCCAGCAGCCAAGACCCCGGTTTGTTGGGCGAAGGCTACACCTTC	CASSQDPGLLGEGYTF
TRBJ1-2	NA	TRBV5-1	NA	TGCGCCAGCAGCTCGGGCAGGGCTCCTTCGTCTGGCTACACCTTC	CASSSGRAPSSGYTF
TRBJ1-1	NA	TRBV28	TRBD1	TGTGCCAGCAGTCCGCAGGGGGCAAACACTGAAGCTTTCTTT	CASSPQGANTEAFF
TRBJ1-5	NA	TRBV7-2	NA	TGTGCCAGCAGGTCCCAAGGGGGAAGCAATCAGCCCCAGCATTTT	CASRSQGGSNQPQHF
TRBJ2-3	NA	TRBV30	TRBD2	TGTGCCTGGCAGCGGGGAACCACAGATACGCAGTATTTT	CAWQRGTTDTQYF
TRBJ1-2	NA	TRBV5-1	TRBD1	TGCGCCAGCAGCCGCCTCTCGGGACAGGACGGCTACACCTTC	CASSRLSGQDGYTF
TRBJ1-2	few	TRBV20-1	NA	TGCAGTGTACAGTACTATGGCTACACCTTC	CSVQYYGYTF
TRBJ1-1	NA	TRBV27	NA	TGTGCCAGCAAGGGCCAGGGTGCCAACACTGAAGCTTTCTTT	CASKGQGANTEAFF
TRBJ1-2	NA	TRBV28	NA	TGTGCCAGCAGTTTAACAGCCTATGGCTACACCTTC	CASSLTAYGYTF
TRBJ1-5	NA	TRBV18	TRBD1	TGTGCCAGCTCCCAACTCCAGGGGGATCAGCCCCAGCATTTT	CASSQLQGDQPQHF
TRBJ1-5	NA	TRBV6-6	NA	TGTGCCAGCAGTTATGGGCAGATTAGCAATCAGCCCCAGCATTTT	CASSYGQISNQPQHF
TRBJ2-7	NA	TRBV5-1	NA	TGCGCCAGCAGCCCCGGGACAACCTACGAGCAGTACTTC	CASSPGTTYEQYF
TRBJ2-7	few	TRBV2	NA	TGTGCCAGCAGTCCTGACAGAACCCTCTCCTACGAGCAGTACTTC	CASSPDRTLSYEQYF
TRBJ1-4	NA	TRBV2	NA	TGTGCCAGCAGTGAAAGCCCGGACAGTCGGGAAAAACTGTTTTTT	CASSESPDSREKLFF
TRBJ2-7	NA	TRBV29-1	NA	TGCAGCGTTGAAGGAGGGGGGGGCTACGAGCAGTACTTC	CSVEGGGGYEQYF
TRBJ1-4	NA	TRBV4-1	NA	TGCGCCAGCAGCCAAGATCCTGGAAGGGGTGAAAAACTGTTTTTT	CASSQDPGRGEKLFF
TRBJ2-3	NA	TRBV7-2	NA	TGTGCCAGCAGTATAGAGACTGGATTCACAGATACGCAGTATTTT	CASSIETGFTDTQYF
TRBJ2-7	few	TRBV19	NA	TGTGCCAGTAGCGATGGGCCCTACGAGCAGTACTTC	CASSDGPYEQYF
TRBJ1-1	NA	TRBV10-3	TRBD1	TGTGCCATCAGTTCTGGACAGGAGAACACTGAAGCTTTCTTT	CAISSGQENTEAFF
TRBJ2-1	few	TRBV7-6	TRBD2	TGTGCCAGCAGCAACGGTTTAGCGGGAGGAACTTACAATGAGCAGTTCTTC	CASSNGLAGGTYNEQFF
TRBJ2-3	NA	TRBV4-1	NA	TGCGCCAGCAGCCAAGTACAGGGCACAGATACGCAGTATTTT	CASSQVQGTDTQYF
TRBJ1-4	few	TRBV2	NA	TGTGCCAGCAGGCAACAGGGAGTAAAACTGTTTTTT	CASRQQGVKLFF
TRBJ1-2	few	TRBV7-3	NA	TGTGCCAGCAGCTTAGCAGGGTCCTATGGCTACCCCTTC	CASSLAGSYGYPF
TRBJ2-3	NA	TRBV5-1	TRBD2	TGCGCCAGCAGGAAATCGGGAGGTGGGGGCACAGATACGCAGTATTTT	CASRKSGGGGTDTQYF
TRBJ1-5	NA	TRBV6-1	NA	TGTGCCAGCAGTGAACTCCTGGCGCCCCAGCATTTT	CASSELLAPQHF
TRBJ1-1	NA	TRBV11-2	NA	TGTGCCAGCTCCCCTAGGGGCTACACTGAAGCTTTCTTT	CASSPRGYTEAFF
TRBJ1-1	NA	TRBV27	TRBD1	TGTGCCAGCAGTTTTACAGGGGCCCTTGGTGGCAGGGAAGCTTTCTTT	CASSFTGALGGREAFF
TRBJ1-4	NA	TRBV28	NA	TGTGCCAGCAGTCCCGGGACAATGAGAGAAAAACTGTTTTTT	CASSPGTMREKLFF
TRBJ1-2	few	TRBV5-6	TRBD1	TGTGCCAGCAGCCCAAGGACAGGCTGGCAGGGCTACACCTTC	CASSPRTGWQGYTF
TRBJ1-2	NA	TRBV5-6	TRBD1	TGTGCCAGCAGCTTGCCCCAGGGGGCGTTCTCCGGCTACACCTTC	CASSLPQGAFSGYTF
TRBJ1-2	NA	TRBV6-5	TRBD1	TGTGCCAGCAGGAGTAGTCGAGGACAGGGATTTGGCTACACCTTC	CASRSSRGQGFGYTF
TRBJ2-1	NA	TRBV27	NA	TGTGCCAGCAGTTTAGGTAGTAACCATGAGCAGTTCTTC	CASSLGSNHEQFF
TRBJ2-7	NA	TRBV4-1	NA	TGCGCCAGCAGCCAGCATCCTCCGGGTACCGCGACCTACGAGCAGTACTTC	CASSQHPPGTATYEQYF
TRBJ1-5	NA	TRBV6-5	NA	TGTGCCAGCAGCCACGGGGAAGATCAGCCCCAGCATTTT	CASSHGEDQPQHF
TRBJ2-3	NA	TRBV7-3	TRBD2	TGTGCCAGCAGCTCCGCCAGCGGGAAGACTAGCACAGATACGCAGTATTTT	CASSSASGKTSTDTQYF
TRBJ2-3	NA	TRBV7-3	NA	TGTGCCAGCAGCTTTCTACGCACAGATACGCAGTATTTT	CASSFLRTDTQYF
TRBJ1-2	NA	TRBV27	TRBD1	TGTGCCAGCAGGACGTACAGGGGGATGGACTATGGCTACACCTTC	CASRTYRGMDYGYTF
TRBJ1-1	NA	TRBV30	TRBD1	TGTGCCTGGCAGACAGGGCCGAACACTGAAGCTTTCTTT	CAWQTGPNTEAFF
TRBJ2-2	NA	TRBV5-1	NA	TGCGCCAGCCACTTCTGGGAGGCCGACGGGGAGCTGTTTTTT	CASHFWEADGELFF
TRBJ1-1	NA	TRBV18	TRBD1	TGTGCCAGCTCACCCCTCGACAGGGGCACTGAAGCTTTCTTT	CASSPLDRGTEAFF
TRBJ2-5	NA	TRBV30	NA	TGTGCCTGGAACTGGGGGCGCGTTGAGACCCAGTACTTC	CAWNWGRVETQYF
TRBJ2-5	NA	TRBV6-5	NA	TGTGCCACCTACTTGCGCGGGGGCGAGACCCAGTACTTC	CATYLRGGETQYF
TRBJ1-4	NA	TRBV27	NA	TGTGCCAGCACTCACAGACCCACAACTAATGAAAAACTGTTTTTT	CASTHRPTTNEKLFF
TRBJ2-1	NA	TRBV5-8	NA	TGTGCCAGCAGCCGCAGCCCCGCGGATGAGCAGTTCTTC	CASSRSPADEQFF
TRBJ2-1	NA	TRBV5-1	TRBD2	TGCGCCAGCAGCTTGGCACTAGCGGGAAGCTTCGTTGGCCCCTACAATGAGCAGTTCTTC	CASSLALAGSFVGPYNEQFF
TRBJ2-1	NA	TRBV29-1	NA	TGCAGCGTTCAGGGAAATGAGCAGTTCTTC	CSVQGNEQFF
TRBJ1-4	NA	TRBV11-2	NA	TGTGCCAGCAGTCGTACAGGGCCAACTAATGAAAAACTGTTTTTT	CASSRTGPTNEKLFF